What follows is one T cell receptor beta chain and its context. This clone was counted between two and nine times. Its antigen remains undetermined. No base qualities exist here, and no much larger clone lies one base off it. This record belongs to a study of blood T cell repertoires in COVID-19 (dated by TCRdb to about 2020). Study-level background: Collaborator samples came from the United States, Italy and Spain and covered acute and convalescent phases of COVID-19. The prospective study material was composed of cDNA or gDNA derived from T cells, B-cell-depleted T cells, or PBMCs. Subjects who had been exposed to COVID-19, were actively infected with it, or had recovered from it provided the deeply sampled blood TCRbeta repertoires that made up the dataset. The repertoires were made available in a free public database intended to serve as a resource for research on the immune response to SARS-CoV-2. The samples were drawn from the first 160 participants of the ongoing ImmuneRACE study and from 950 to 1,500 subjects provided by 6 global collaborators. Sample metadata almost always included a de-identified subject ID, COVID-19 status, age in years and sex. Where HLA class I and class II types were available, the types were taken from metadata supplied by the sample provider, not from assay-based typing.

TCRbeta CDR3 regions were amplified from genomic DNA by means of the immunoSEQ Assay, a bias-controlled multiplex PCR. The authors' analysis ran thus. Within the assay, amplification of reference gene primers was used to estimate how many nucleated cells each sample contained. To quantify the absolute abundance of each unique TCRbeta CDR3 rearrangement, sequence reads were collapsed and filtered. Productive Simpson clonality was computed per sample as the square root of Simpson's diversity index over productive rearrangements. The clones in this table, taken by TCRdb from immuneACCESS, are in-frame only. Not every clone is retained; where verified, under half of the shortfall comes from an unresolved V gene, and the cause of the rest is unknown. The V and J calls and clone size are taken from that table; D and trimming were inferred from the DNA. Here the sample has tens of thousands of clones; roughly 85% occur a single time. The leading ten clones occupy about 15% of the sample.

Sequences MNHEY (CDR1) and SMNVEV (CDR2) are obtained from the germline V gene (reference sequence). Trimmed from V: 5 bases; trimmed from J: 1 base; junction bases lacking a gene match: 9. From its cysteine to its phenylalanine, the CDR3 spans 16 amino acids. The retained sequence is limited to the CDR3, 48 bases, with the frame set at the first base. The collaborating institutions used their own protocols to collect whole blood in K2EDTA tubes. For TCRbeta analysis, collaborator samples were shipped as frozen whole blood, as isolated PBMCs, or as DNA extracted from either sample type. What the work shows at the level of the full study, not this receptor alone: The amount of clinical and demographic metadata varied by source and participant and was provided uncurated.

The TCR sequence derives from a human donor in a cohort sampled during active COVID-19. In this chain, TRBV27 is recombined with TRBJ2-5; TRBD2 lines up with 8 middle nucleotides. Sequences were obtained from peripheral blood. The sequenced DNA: TGTGCCAGCAGTGCCCTCGGGCGGGGGGCCCAAGAGACCCAGTACTTC. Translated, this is CASSALGRGAQETQYF.